This T cell receptor (beta chain) stems from a study of CD8 T cells in ankylosing spondylitis. Study-wide results and limits: Seemingly characteristic of ankylosing spondylitis blood was a TCR beta motif consisting of about 8 highly homologous variants.

The CDR3 spans 17 residues. Per germline, CDR1 SGHRS and CDR2 YFSETQ. V shed 0 bases and J 2 bases; nucleotides not matched to a gene: 10. TCR beta libraries were made by quantitative 5'-RACE with molecular barcodes. Using its own MiXCR run on the 5' RACE reads, TCRdb lists one record per CDR3 protein. The repertoire holds hundreds of thousands of distinct CDR3 sequences, with roughly a quarter as singletons. As for this clonotype: Its antigen is currently unknown.

Material: blood, either unsorted or a sorted T cell fraction (not recorded which). The rearrangement uses TRBV5-1 and TRBJ1-1; 7 nucleotides align to TRBD1. The receptor's source is a male donor with ankylosing spondylitis. CDR3 amino acids: CASSLALSQGPNTEAFF. The DNA for the CDR3 is TGCGCCAGCAGCTTGGCCCTATCACAGGGGCCAAACACTGAAGCTTTCTTT. The full variable domain, completed using reference TRBV5-1 and TRBJ1-1, is KAGVTQTPRYLIKTRGQQVTLSCSPISGHRSVSWYQQTPGQGLQFLFEYFSETQRNKGNFPGRFSGRQFSNSRSEMNVSTLELGDSALYLCASSLALSQGPNTEAFFGQGTRLTVV.